Detailed here is one T cell receptor beta chain. These data come from a study of blood T cell repertoires in COVID-19. In the study overall: There were acute and convalescent COVID-19 samples, and they came from the United States, Italy and Spain. Sources were T cells, B-cell-depleted T cells, or PBMCs; the material itself was cDNA or gDNA.

Authors' processing steps: Reference gene primer amplification gave nucleated cell count estimates. This table comes from immunoSEQ multiplex PCR, and its TCRdb copy is limited to in-frame clones, with some not included. Clone size and the V and J calls come from that table; the DNA yielded D and trimming. The sample carries about 88,000 clones, roughly 88% recorded once. The CDR3 is 13 amino acids. Per germline, CDR1 SGHRS and CDR2 YFSETQ. The ends were cut back, 2 bases at V and 5 bases at J, with 10 bases in the middle. This TCR was sampled from a woman aged 80 or over with acute or convalescent COVID-19. Sequenced input: peripheral blood. This chain connects TRBV5-1 to TRBJ1-1, with a weak D call TRBD1 (6 bases). The CDR3 is CASSFNRETEAFF. Here the CDR3 DNA reads TGCGCCAGCAGCTTTAACAGGGAAACTGAAGCTTTCTTT.